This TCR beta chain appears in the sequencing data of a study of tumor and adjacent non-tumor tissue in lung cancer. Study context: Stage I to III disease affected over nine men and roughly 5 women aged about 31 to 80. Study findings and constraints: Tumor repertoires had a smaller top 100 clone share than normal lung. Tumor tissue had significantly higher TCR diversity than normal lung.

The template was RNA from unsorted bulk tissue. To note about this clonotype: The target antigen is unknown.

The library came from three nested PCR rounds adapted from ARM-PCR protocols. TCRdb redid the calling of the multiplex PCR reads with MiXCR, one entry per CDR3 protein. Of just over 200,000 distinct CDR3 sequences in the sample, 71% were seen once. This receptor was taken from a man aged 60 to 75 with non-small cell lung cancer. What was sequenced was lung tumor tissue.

The CDR3, as DNA: TGTGCCAAGAGTTTGGTACGGGGAGGCCAGTACTTC. Translated, it gives CAKSLVRGGQYF. The chain couples TRBV28 to TRBJ2-5, with D tentatively TRBD2 (6 bases). The length of the CDR3 is 12 residues. The V end was cut by 10 bases, the J end by 10 bases, with 19 bases between. Germline V gene sequence: CDR1 MDHEN, CDR2 SYDVKM.